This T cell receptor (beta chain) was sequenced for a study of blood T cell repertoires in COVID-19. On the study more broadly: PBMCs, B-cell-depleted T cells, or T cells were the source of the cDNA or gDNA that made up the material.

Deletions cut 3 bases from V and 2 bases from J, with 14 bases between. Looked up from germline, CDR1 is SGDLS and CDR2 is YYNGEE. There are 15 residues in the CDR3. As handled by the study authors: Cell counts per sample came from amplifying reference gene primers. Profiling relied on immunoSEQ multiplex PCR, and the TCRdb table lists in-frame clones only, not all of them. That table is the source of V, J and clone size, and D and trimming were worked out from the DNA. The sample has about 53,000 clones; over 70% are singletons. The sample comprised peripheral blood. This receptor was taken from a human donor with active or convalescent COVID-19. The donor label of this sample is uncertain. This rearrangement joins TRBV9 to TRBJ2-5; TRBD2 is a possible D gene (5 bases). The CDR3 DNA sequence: TGTGCCAGCAGCGCTATACTAGGAGTTCAAGAGACCCAGTACTTC. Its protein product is CASSAILGVQETQYF.